The clone carrying this T cell receptor (beta chain) was counted only a few times. As yet, its antigen is unknown. The data stem from a study of type 1 regulatory T cells. About the study: An in vitro protocol generated T-allo10, a Tr1-enriched, alloantigen-specific CD4 T cell product. Whole-study results and caveats: Compared with non-type 1 regulatory T cells, type 1 regulatory T cells showed a more restricted TCR repertoire.

In TCRdb, the reads were re-called with MiXCR into one record per CDR3 protein. This table has more than 60,000 distinct CDR3 sequences, about 50% appearing once. CDR1 is SGHRS and CDR2 is YFSETQ in the germline V gene. Losses at the gene ends were 4 bases for V and 3 bases for J; bases not matched to a gene: 2. There are 13 residues in the CDR3. V and J are TRBV5-1 and TRBJ2-7; 9 bases fit TRBD1. This clonotype was sampled from a human donor in good health. Sequences were obtained from cultured non-Tr1 T cells, either the whole culture or a sorted T cell fraction (not recorded which). The CDR3 DNA sequence: TGCGCCAGCAGCAGGGACAGGGACTACGAGCAGTACTTC. Translation gives CASSRDRDYEQYF. Together with reference TRBV5-1 and TRBJ2-7, the CDR3 gives the full variable domain: KAGVTQTPRYLIKTRGQQVTLSCSPISGHRSVSWYQQTPGQGLQFLFEYFSETQRNKGNFPGRFSGRQFSNSRSEMNVSTLELGDSALYLCASSRDRDYEQYFGPGTRLTVT.